The rows below give T cell receptor beta chains drawn from one sample of a study of graft-versus-host responses after intestinal transplantation. Clones were read by immunoSEQ multiplex PCR, and TCRdb kept only the in-frame ones, dropping some. Among 23,000 or so clones listed, 93% were seen once. The sample in question was PBMCs, obtained 18 days after transplant. The receptors originated from a human patient who received an intestinal transplant, so some T cells may come from the graft donor. CDR3s include the opening cysteine and the closing phenylalanine or tryptophan. Each record gives: D gene, V gene, J gene, clone size, CDR3 DNA, CDR3 protein. D genes are given only for firm matches. Expanded clones are given a class, and other clones once, few, many or no size at all.

>NA|TRBV19|TRBJ2-5|NA
TGTGCCAGTAGGGGGGGCCTGGGAGAGACCCAGTACTTC
CASRGGLGETQYF
>NA|TRBV11-3|TRBJ2-2|NA
TGTGCCAGCAGCTTAAATCAGGGGTCCGGGGAGCTGTTTTTT
CASSLNQGSGELFF
>TRBD2|TRBV5-1|TRBJ2-1|NA
TGCGCCAGCAGCCCACGGACTAGCCCAGACGAGCAGTTCTTC
CASSPRTSPDEQFF
>TRBD1|TRBV19|TRBJ1-1|NA
TGTGCCAGTAGTATAGGGGATTACGGACAGGGCGGTGTGGAAATATCTGAAGCTTTCTTT
CASSIGDYGQGGVEISEAFF
>NA|TRBV2|TRBJ2-7|once
TGTGCCAGCGAGGAGGACTACGAGCAGTACTTC
CASEEDYEQYF
>NA|TRBV7-9|TRBJ1-1|NA
TGTGCCAGCAGCAGCCCGGCGCGCCCTGAAGCTTTCTTT
CASSSPARPEAFF
>TRBD1|TRBV19|TRBJ2-3|NA
TGTGCCAGTGAGGGGGCCGGCACAGATACGCAGTATTTT
CASEGAGTDTQYF
>NA|TRBV9|TRBJ2-5|once
TGTGCCAGCAGCGTAGGAGGAGAGACCCAGTACTTC
CASSVGGETQYF
>NA|TRBV7-9|TRBJ2-5|NA
TGTGCCAGCTCCGTCCCCAGCGGCCAAGAGACCCAGTACTTC
CASSVPSGQETQYF
>TRBD2|TRBV5-1|TRBJ2-1|NA
TGCGCCAGCAGACTAGCGGGGGGGCCTCAAGAGCAGTTCTTC
CASRLAGGPQEQFF
>NA|TRBV19|TRBJ1-5|NA
TGTGCCAGTTCCCAGGGAGGGCCAAATCAGCCCCAGCATTTT
CASSQGGPNQPQHF
>TRBD2|TRBV12-5|TRBJ2-7|NA
TGTGCTAGTGGTTTGGTACTCGGGACTAGCGGCTACGAGCAGTACTTC
CASGLVLGTSGYEQYF
>NA|TRBV4-1|TRBJ2-7|NA
TGCGCCAGCAGCCAAGAGTTCCTCTACGAGCAGTACTTC
CASSQEFLYEQYF
>TRBD1|TRBV20-1|TRBJ1-1|NA
TGCAGTGCTGTAGGACAGGGGGCTTTCTTT
CSAVGQGAFF
>NA|TRBV4-1|TRBJ1-2|NA
TGCGCCAGCAGCCAAGTCCCAGGGGCGTATGACTATGGCTACACCTTC
CASSQVPGAYDYGYTF
>TRBD1|TRBV7-8|TRBJ2-7|NA
TGTGCCAGCAGCCCCGGGACAGGGAATGCCAACGAGCAGTACTTC
CASSPGTGNANEQYF
>TRBD1|TRBV19|TRBJ2-5|NA
TGTGCCAGTAGTTTCGACCGGGACAGCGAGTACGAGGAGACCCAGTACTTC
CASSFDRDSEYEETQYF
>NA|TRBV19|TRBJ2-4|few
TGTGCCAGTAGTACCTACAGGGACCGGGACATTCAGTACTTC
CASSTYRDRDIQYF
>NA|TRBV6-1|TRBJ1-2|once
TGTGCCAGCAGTGAGATCCCCCCAGGGGAGTATGGCTACACCTTC
CASSEIPPGEYGYTF
>NA|TRBV30|TRBJ1-4|NA
TGTGCCTGGAAGGGCACCCCGAAGGAAAAACTGTTTTTT
CAWKGTPKEKLFF
>TRBD1|TRBV5-1|TRBJ2-7|NA
TGCGCCAGCAGCTTGTTAGGACAGGGCAACGAGCAGTACTTC
CASSLLGQGNEQYF
>NA|TRBV6-5|TRBJ1-2|NA
TGTGCCAGCAGCACCGCCCAGGGGACCGATGGCTACACCTTC
CASSTAQGTDGYTF
>NA|TRBV2|TRBJ1-5|once
TGTGCCACCAAACAGGGAGGGGGTGAGCCCCAGCATTTT
CATKQGGGEPQHF
>TRBD1|TRBV4-1|TRBJ2-5|NA
TGCGCCAGCAGCCCGGACGCAGGGGGCGAGGAGACCCAGTACTTC
CASSPDAGGEETQYF
>NA|TRBV4-1|TRBJ2-1|few
TGCGCCAGCAGCCAAGGGGCGGGTATGTACAATGAGCAGTTCTTC
CASSQGAGMYNEQFF
>TRBD1|TRBV19|TRBJ1-2|NA
TGTGCCAGTAGTATGTTCGGGGAAGGGACAGGGGACGGTGGCTACACCTTC
CASSMFGEGTGDGGYTF
>TRBD1|TRBV11-2|TRBJ1-6|NA
TGTGCCAGCAGCTCGGTACAGGGGTATTCACCCCTCCACTTT
CASSSVQGYSPLHF
>TRBD1|TRBV5-1|TRBJ1-2|NA
TGCGCCAGCAGCTTGGGGACGACAGGGAGAAATGGCTACACCTTC
CASSLGTTGRNGYTF
>NA|TRBV5-4|TRBJ1-1|NA
TGTGCCAGCCGGGCAGATGCAGCTGAAGCTTTCTTT
CASRADAAEAFF
>NA|TRBV11-2|TRBJ1-4|NA
TGTGCCAGCAGCCCCTCCGTTCCGATCCTTAATGAAAAACTGTTTTTT
CASSPSVPILNEKLFF
>TRBD1|TRBV4-1|TRBJ1-2|NA
TGCGCCAGCAGCCAAGAAGGGGGAGGGGGCAACTATGGCTACACCTTC
CASSQEGGGGNYGYTF
>NA|TRBV10-3|TRBJ2-7|NA
TGTGCCACCGGGCGGGCAGTCAATGGAGAGGACGAGCAGTACTTC
CATGRAVNGEDEQYF
>NA|TRBV6-1|TRBJ2-2|NA
TGTGCCAGCAGTGAAGGGACGGTGTGGAACACCGGGGAGCTGTTTTTT
CASSEGTVWNTGELFF
>NA|TRBV18|TRBJ2-3|NA
TGTGCCAGCTCACCAAGACAAATACAGGGCCCCGGCCGAGATACGCAGTATTTT
CASSPRQIQGPGRDTQYF
>TRBD1|TRBV5-1|TRBJ2-7|NA
TGCGCCAGCAGGCCCGGGACAGGGCCCTACGAGCAGTACTTC
CASRPGTGPYEQYF
>NA|TRBV6-5|TRBJ1-3|NA
TGTGCCAGCAGTCCTCGGGGGGCGGTGGGAAACACCATATATTTT
CASSPRGAVGNTIYF
>TRBD1|TRBV5-1|TRBJ1-4|NA
TGCGCCAGCAGCCAAGGGGACAGGGAGGTTGTCCCGAATGAAAAACTGTTTTTT
CASSQGDREVVPNEKLFF
>NA|TRBV2|TRBJ2-3|NA
TGTGCCAGCAGTGAAGGGACAGCAGGCACAGATACGCAGTATTTT
CASSEGTAGTDTQYF
>TRBD2|TRBV6-4|TRBJ2-3|NA
TGTGCCAGCAGCGAGTCTAGCGGGGGCCCGACAGATACGCAGTATTTT
CASSESSGGPTDTQYF
>NA|TRBV18|TRBJ1-5|NA
TGTGCCAGCTCACAGAGGGTACATCAGCCCCAGCATTTT
CASSQRVHQPQHF
>TRBD1|TRBV5-1|TRBJ1-4|once
TGCGCCAGCAGCTTGGGGGGGACAGGGGCCCCCAATGAAAAACTGTTTTTT
CASSLGGTGAPNEKLFF
>TRBD2|TRBV6-1|TRBJ2-5|NA
TGTGCCAGCAGTGAAGTGGCGGGGGTCGAGACCCAGTACTTC
CASSEVAGVETQYF
>NA|TRBV7-2|TRBJ1-2|NA
TGTGCCAGCAGCTTAGCCTGGGCGGGCTATGGCTACACCTTC
CASSLAWAGYGYTF
>NA|TRBV5-8|TRBJ1-6|once
TGTGCCAGCAGCTTGACTTCCGCGGGGGTTTATAATTCACCCCTCCACTTT
CASSLTSAGVYNSPLHF
>TRBD1|TRBV5-8|TRBJ1-5|once
TGTGCCAGCAGCTTGGTGGGACAGGGGTCCCTGCCCCAGCATTTT
CASSLVGQGSLPQHF